This record looks at one T cell receptor beta chain sequence and its context. This specimen includes other DNA sequences encoding the same CDR3. With 5 bases clipped from V and 2 bases from J, the junction kept 10 bases outside the gene matches. The germline V gene has CDR1 MDHEN and CDR2 SYDVKM. The length of the CDR3 is 16 residues. Assay used: immunoSEQ multiplex PCR; TCRdb lists only in-frame clones, some missing. Among 55,000 to 80,000 clones listed, approximately 77% were seen once. This specimen comes from a study of blood T cell repertoires in COVID-19. Study-wide background: Acute-phase and convalescent COVID-19 samples originated in the United States, Italy and Spain. PBMCs, B-cell-depleted T cells, or T cells provided the cDNA or gDNA that made up the material.

The receptor was derived from a woman aged 70-85 years with acute or convalescent COVID-19. Source material: peripheral blood. This chain joins TRBV28 and TRBJ2-5, with TRBD2 matching 8 bases. The CDR3 sequence is CASSGRGAVLQETQYF. In nucleotides, the CDR3 is TGTGCCAGCAGTGGGCGGGGGGCGGTGCTGCAAGAGACCCAGTACTTC.